One and the same sample provided the 21 T cell receptor beta chains below, sequenced in a study of CD8+ T cells in alopecia areata. Treatment here: oral pan-JAK inhibitor, 5-10 mg twice daily. Extraction and reverse transcription of RNA yielded cDNA as the sequencing template. The repertoire was sequenced with immunoSEQ multiplex PCR; TCRdb's copy has only in-frame clones and lacks some. The data contain some 240,000 clones, under 60% of them seen just once; the ten biggest clones take up roughly 1.4%. Specimen: CD4+ T cells sorted from blood, collected at week 4, from a patient treated with tofacitinib. Receptors originate from a human donor with alopecia areata.

This clone was seen a handful of times. The chain is built from TRBV12-2 and TRBJ2-7; whether TRBD2, the table's D call, matches the DNA was not checked. TRBV12-2 is designated a pseudogene. The CDR3 is 14 amino acids. The CDR3 nucleotides read TGTGCAAGTCGCTTATATGGGGGGGCCTACGAGCAGTACTTC. Translation gives CASRLYGGAYEQYF.

CDR3 nucleotides: TGCGCCAGCAGACGGGGAGAGACCCAGTACTTC. Translation gives CASRRGETQYF. This chain joins TRBV10-2 and TRBJ2-5, with D tentatively TRBD2 (5 bases). Germline V gene sequence: CDR1 WSHSY, CDR2 SAAADI. Trimming left V 6 bases short and J 4 bases short, with 6 bases between. The CDR3 is 11 amino acids.

The rearrangement joins TRBV20-1 to TRBJ1-1; 8 bases fit TRBD1. Germline lookup yields CDR1 DFQATT and CDR2 SNEGSKA (reference sequence). This CDR3 is 11 amino acids long. The CDR3, as DNA: TGCAGCGGCACAGGGGGGACTGAAGCTTTCTTT. As protein: CSGTGGTEAFF.

CDR3 nucleotide sequence: TGCAGCGGGATCCGGGACAGGGGGCCGTGGACTGAAGCTTTCTTT. The encoded protein is CSGIRDRGPWTEAFF. The chain is built from TRBV29-1 and TRBJ1-1; the match to TRBD1 covers 12 bases. The CDR3 consists of 15 residues. With V trimmed by 7 bases and J by 5 bases, 11 bases remained unmatched. Per the germline V gene, CDR1 is SQVTM and CDR2 is ANQGSEA.

The V call is TRBV30, the J call TRBJ2-1, with D unclear. Germline assignment: CDR1 GTSNPN and CDR2 SVGIG (reference sequence). Trimming left V 5 bases short and J 7 bases short, with 9 bases between. CDR3 length: 11 amino acids. The CDR3 spells CAWDLMNEQFF. The DNA of the CDR3 is TGTGCCTGGGACCTTATGAATGAGCAGTTCTTC.

This clone was counted only a few times. V usage is TRBV19 and J usage is TRBJ2-2, with D uncertain. The CDR3 covers 14 residues. Germline V CDR1 and CDR2: LNHDA, SQIVND (reference sequence). Trimming pared 3 bases from V and 8 bases from J, leaving 13 bases between. This chain's CDR3 is CASSIHLSSGELFF. In DNA form, the CDR3 reads TGTGCCAGTAGTATCCACCTGTCATCGGGGGAGCTGTTTTTT. Full variable domain (missing parts from reference TRBV19 and TRBJ2-2): DGGITQSPKYLFRKEGQNVTLSCEQNLNHDAMYWYRQDPGQGLRLIYYSQIVNDFQKGDIAEGYSVSREKKESFPLTVTSAQKNPTAFYLCASSIHLSSGELFFGEGSRLTVL.

J is TRBJ2-1 and V is TRBV29-1; a weak D match, TRBD1 (6 bases). The V and J ends lost 5 bases and 8 bases respectively, with 10 bases between them. Germline V gene lookup returns CDR1 SQVTM and CDR2 ANQGSEA. CDR3 length: 11 residues. CDR3 sequence reads: CSVRQAHEQFF. In nucleotides, the CDR3 is TGCAGCGTTCGACAGGCCCATGAGCAGTTCTTC.

CDR3 DNA sequence: TGCAGCTCCCGAATGGGGGTTTCACAAGAGACCCAGTACTTC. This gives the protein CSSRMGVSQETQYF. The chain recombines TRBV29-1 with TRBJ2-5, with D perhaps given as TRBD1 or TRBD2 (5 bases each). Germline V gene sequence: CDR1 SQVTM, CDR2 ANQGSEA. This CDR3 is built from 14 residues. V was trimmed by 8 bases and J by 2 bases, leaving 18 bases between them.

V is TRBV23-1 and J is TRBJ1-1; no definite D call. TRBV23-1 is placed among ORFs of uncertain function. The CDR3 extends over 11 amino acids. Trimming cost V 2 bases and J 11 bases, with 9 bases left between them. The CDR3 DNA reads TGCGCCAGCAGTCAAGCCGCGAGGGCTTTCTTT. It translates to CASSQAARAFF.

The gene calls are TRBV25-1 and TRBJ1-6; D gene unclear. V lost 1 base, J lost 11 bases, and 6 bases lay in between. The CDR3 covers 12 residues. Germline CDR1 reads MGHDK; CDR2 reads SYGVNS. CDR3 sequence (DNA): TGTGCCAGCAGTGAATTGGACGCACCCCTCCACTTT. This encodes CASSELDAPLHF.

The chain recombines TRBV15 with TRBJ1-5, with unresolved D. Germline lookup yields CDR1 LNHNV and CDR2 YYDKDF (reference sequence). V dropped 0 bases and J dropped 6 bases, with 6 bases sitting between them. The CDR3 is 13 residues long. In DNA form, the CDR3 reads TGTGCCACCAGCAGAGATGGAGGTCAGCCCCAGCATTTT. This encodes CATSRDGGQPQHF.

The gene calls are TRBV27 and TRBJ2-2; TRBD2 matches 11 bases. V lost 8 bases, J lost 4 bases, and 6 bases stayed unmatched. The length of the CDR3 is 15 residues. Germline CDR1 MNHEY, CDR2 SMNVEV (reference sequence). The CDR3 loop reads CASRLAGGLTGELFF. The CDR3 nucleotides are TGTGCCAGCCGGCTAGCGGGGGGACTCACCGGGGAGCTGTTTTTT.

In this sample, this clone turned up once. V is TRBV29-1 and J is TRBJ1-1; TRBD1 is a possible D gene (5 bases). Per germline, CDR1 SQVTM and CDR2 ANQGSEA. V lost 6 bases and J lost 8, with 16 bases in between. The CDR3 is made up of 12 amino acids. Here the CDR3 DNA reads TGCAGCGTGGCCCGGGGGAGCCTCGAAGCTTTCTTT. Translation: CSVARGSLEAFF.

This clone was detected once. This chain uses TRBV12-5 with TRBJ1-2; 9 nucleotides agree with TRBD1. Germline lookup yields CDR1 LGHNT and CDR2 FRNRAP. The CDR3 extends over 17 amino acids. V lost 5 bases, J lost 6 bases, and 16 bases stayed unmatched. CDR3 DNA: TGTGCTAGTGGTCGACCTTTAGGACAGGGGATTCCTGATGGCTACACCTTC. It specifies CASGRPLGQGIPDGYTF.

This chain joins TRBV6-5 and TRBJ2-1; a weak D match, TRBD2 (6 bases). Germline CDR1 and CDR2: MNHEY and SVGAGI. With 5 bases removed from V and 9 bases from J, the gap between germline ends came to 14 bases. The CDR3 has 13 amino acids. The CDR3 spells CASSEARRGEQFF. CDR3 nucleotides: TGTGCCAGCAGTGAAGCTAGGAGGGGTGAGCAGTTCTTC.

The table lists this clone with a few counts. The chain combines TRBV10-3 with TRBJ1-1; unclear D gene. This CDR3 region has 14 residues. V was trimmed by 8 bases and J by 0 bases, leaving 13 bases between them. Germline CDR1 and CDR2: ENHRY and SYGVKD. The CDR3 region is CAIRKEALNTEAFF. The CDR3 DNA is TGTGCCATCCGTAAAGAGGCCTTGAACACTGAAGCTTTCTTT.

This clone occurred a few times. The chain employs TRBV18 and TRBJ2-1; 12 bases map to TRBD2. V gave up 3 bases and J gave up 10 bases; unmatched junction bases: 7. Germline loops: CDR1 KGHSH, CDR2 LQKENI. CDR3 length: 15 residues. The CDR3 sequence: CASSPGLAGEVEQFF. Here the CDR3 DNA reads TGTGCCAGCTCACCGGGACTAGCGGGCGAAGTGGAGCAGTTCTTC.

This rearrangement joins TRBV7-2 to TRBJ2-7, with 7 bases lining up with TRBD1. The V gene end was trimmed by 3 bases and the J gene end by 3 bases; junction bases not matched to a gene: 8. Germline V lookup: CDR1 SGHTA, CDR2 FQGNSA. This CDR3 spans 15 amino acids. CDR3 sequence: CASSFNPGTVYEQYF. CDR3 sequence (DNA): TGTGCCAGCAGCTTCAATCCGGGGACAGTCTACGAGCAGTACTTC.

This clone was observed a handful of times. The rearrangement links TRBV29-1 to TRBJ1-1, with 7 bases lining up with TRBD1. Unmatched junction bases numbered 7, after V lost 6 bases and J lost 6 bases. This CDR3 is built from 12 residues. Looked up from germline, CDR1 is SQVTM and CDR2 is ANQGSEA. The CDR3 nucleotides read TGCAGCGTCGTCGACAGGGCGGCTGAAGCTTTCTTT. Its translation: CSVVDRAAEAFF.

The V gene is TRBV30, the J gene TRBJ2-2; D is ambiguous. Trimming cost V 0 bases and J 1 base, with 6 bases left between them. The germline gives CDR1 GTSNPN, CDR2 SVGIG (reference sequence). The CDR3 is 14 amino acids. The CDR3 DNA reads as TGTGCCTGGAGTGTTGGTGGGAACACCGGGGAGCTGTTTTTT. It specifies CAWSVGGNTGELFF.

J is TRBJ2-7 and V is TRBV30; D gene uncertain. The CDR3 is 16 residues long. The V end lost 0 bases, the J end lost 3 bases, and 18 bases lay between the germline ends. Germline CDR1 is GTSNPN and CDR2 is SVGIG (reference sequence). CDR3 nucleotide sequence: TGTGCCTGGAGTGTAGAGTCGGGCAGGTCGAACTACGAGCAGTACTTC. It codes for CAWSVESGRSNYEQYF.